This TCR beta chain was sequenced for a study of OX40 agonist ivuxolimab in advanced cancers. Notes on this clone: What it binds is unknown.

Here immunoSEQ multiplex PCR was the method, and the copy in TCRdb shows in-frame clones only, minus some. The sample includes 50,000 to 65,000 clones, 80% to 95% of them seen just once. Losses at the gene ends were 2 bases for V and 4 bases for J; bases not matched to a gene: 5. CDR1 is MNHEY, CDR2 SVGAGI, per germline. The CDR3 extends over 14 amino acids. Study-wide points: Relatively little clonal expansion, among the lowest observed, appeared in partial responders at 0.1-3.0 mg/kg.

The sequence was collected from an adult with an advanced solid tumor such as melanoma, head and neck, liver or kidney cancer. The sequencing used CD4+ or CD8+ T cells sorted from blood, collected in a trial of the OX40 agonist ivuxolimab. The chain links TRBV6-5 to TRBJ2-7; 7 bases line up with TRBD2. The CDR3 DNA reads as TGTGCCAGCAGTTACGGGCTAGCGGTATACGAGCAGTACTTC. This sequence encodes CASSYGLAVYEQYF.